This entry features one T cell receptor (beta chain) sequence. The antigen is not known. The data derive from a study of beta chain features in type 1 diabetes. Regarding the study as a whole: The naive, central memory and Treg TCRB repertoires of patients appeared to be more similar to one another than those of healthy donors. Resolution of whether HLA type affects TCRB rearrangement was not achieved here.

The CDR3 contains 12 residues. Trimming removed 0 bases at V and 8 bases at J, with 5 bases between. Germline V gives CDR1 SNHLY, CDR2 FYNNEI. Investigators reverse transcribed all isolated RNA, so they sequenced expressed TCRB transcripts. The data were produced by immunoSEQ multiplex PCR, yet TCRdb's version contains in-frame clones alone and is incomplete. The sample shows about 130,000 clones, just over 9% of them seen only once. This clonotype originated in a man in his late teens or twenties in good health. The sequencing input was central memory CD4+ T cells from blood. The chain joins TRBV2 to TRBJ2-4; D remains unclear. CDR3 in DNA: TGTGCCAGCAGTGAAGCGCCGGACATTCAGTACTTC. It translates to CASSEAPDIQYF.